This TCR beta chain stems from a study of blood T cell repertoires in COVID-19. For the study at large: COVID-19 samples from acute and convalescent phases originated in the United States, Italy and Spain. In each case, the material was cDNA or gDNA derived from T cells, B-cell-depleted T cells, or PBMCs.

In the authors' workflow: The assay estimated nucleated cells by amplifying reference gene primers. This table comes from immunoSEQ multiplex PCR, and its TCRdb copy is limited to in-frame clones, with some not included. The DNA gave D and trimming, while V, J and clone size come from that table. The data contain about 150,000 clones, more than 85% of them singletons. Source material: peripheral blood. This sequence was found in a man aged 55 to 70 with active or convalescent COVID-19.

The DNA for the CDR3 is TGTGCCACCAGTGACCTAGCGGGGGGGAAGTATGAGCAGTTCTTC. The encoded protein is CATSDLAGGKYEQFF. This chain uses TRBV24-1 with TRBJ2-1, with 12 bases matching TRBD2. After removal of 4 bases from V and 8 bases from J, the junction contained 5 bases not matched to a gene. The CDR3 is 15 residues long. Germline lookup yields CDR1 KGHDR and CDR2 SFDVKD.